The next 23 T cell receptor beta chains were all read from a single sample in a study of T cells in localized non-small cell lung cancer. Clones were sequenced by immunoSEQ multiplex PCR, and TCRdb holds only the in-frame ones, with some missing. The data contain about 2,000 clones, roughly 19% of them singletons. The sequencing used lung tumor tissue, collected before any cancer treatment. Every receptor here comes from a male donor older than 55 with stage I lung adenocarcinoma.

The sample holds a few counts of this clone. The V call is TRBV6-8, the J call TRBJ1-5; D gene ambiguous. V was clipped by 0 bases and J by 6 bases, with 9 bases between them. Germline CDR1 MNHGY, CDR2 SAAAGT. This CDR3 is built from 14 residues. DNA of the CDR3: TGTGCCAGCAGTTACTCGTTTCGGGGTCAGCCCCAGCATTTT. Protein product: CASSYSFRGQPQHF.

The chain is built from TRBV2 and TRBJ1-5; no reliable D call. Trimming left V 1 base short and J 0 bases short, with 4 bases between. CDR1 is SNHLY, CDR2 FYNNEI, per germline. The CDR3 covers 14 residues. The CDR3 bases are TGTGCCAGCAGTGAAGGCTATAGCAATCAGCCCCAGCATTTT. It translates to CASSEGYSNQPQHF.

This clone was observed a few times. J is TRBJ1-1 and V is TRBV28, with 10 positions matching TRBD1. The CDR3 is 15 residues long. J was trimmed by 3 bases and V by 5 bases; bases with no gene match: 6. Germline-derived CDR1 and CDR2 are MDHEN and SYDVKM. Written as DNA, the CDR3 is TGTGCCAGCAGTGCCGGGACAGGGGCCGACACTGAAGCTTTCTTT. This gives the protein CASSAGTGADTEAFF.

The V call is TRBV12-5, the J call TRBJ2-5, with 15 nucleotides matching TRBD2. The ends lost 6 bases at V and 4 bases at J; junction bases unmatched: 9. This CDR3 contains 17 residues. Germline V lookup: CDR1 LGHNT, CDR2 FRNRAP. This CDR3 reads CASGPGLAGGLGETQYF. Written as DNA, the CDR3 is TGTGCTAGTGGCCCCGGACTAGCGGGGGGGCTTGGAGAGACCCAGTACTTC.

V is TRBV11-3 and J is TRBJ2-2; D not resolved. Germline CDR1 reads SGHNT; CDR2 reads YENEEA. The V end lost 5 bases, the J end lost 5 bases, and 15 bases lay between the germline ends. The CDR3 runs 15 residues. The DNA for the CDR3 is TGTGCCAGCAGCCCCCGGAAGGACCCTACCGGGGAGCTGTTTTTT. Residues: CASSPRKDPTGELFF.

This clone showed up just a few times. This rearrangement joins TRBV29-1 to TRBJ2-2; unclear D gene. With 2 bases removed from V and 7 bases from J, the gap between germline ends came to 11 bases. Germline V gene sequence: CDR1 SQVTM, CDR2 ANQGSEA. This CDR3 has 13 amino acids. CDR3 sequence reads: CSVENSGSGELFF. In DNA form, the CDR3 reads TGCAGCGTTGAAAATAGTGGAAGCGGGGAGCTGTTTTTT.

As DNA, the CDR3 is TGTGCCAGCAGTGACCTACAGGGGCCTTCGATTGGCTCCTACAATGAGCAGTTCTTC. It is translated as CASSDLQGPSIGSYNEQFF. The chain links TRBV6-8 to TRBJ2-1, with 7 bases that match TRBD1. V shed 5 bases, J shed 0 bases, and the junction held 16 bases outside the gene matches. Germline V lookup: CDR1 MNHGY, CDR2 SAAAGT. The CDR3 sequence is 19 residues long.

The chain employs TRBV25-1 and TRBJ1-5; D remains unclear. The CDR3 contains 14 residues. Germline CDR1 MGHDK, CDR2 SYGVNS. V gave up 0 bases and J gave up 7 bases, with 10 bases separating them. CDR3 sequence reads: CASSEYGRIQPQHF. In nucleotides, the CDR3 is TGTGCCAGCAGTGAATATGGGCGGATACAGCCCCAGCATTTT. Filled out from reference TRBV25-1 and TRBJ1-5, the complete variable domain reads EADIYQTPRYLVIGTGKKITLECSQTMGHDKMYWYQQDPGMELHLIHYSYGVNSTEKGDLSSESTVSRIRTEHFPLTLESARPSHTSQYLCASSEYGRIQPQHFGDGTRLSIL.

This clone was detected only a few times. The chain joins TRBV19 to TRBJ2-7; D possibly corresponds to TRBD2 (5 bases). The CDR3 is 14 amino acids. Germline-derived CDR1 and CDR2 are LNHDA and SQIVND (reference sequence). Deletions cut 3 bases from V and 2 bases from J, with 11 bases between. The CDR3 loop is CASSITRDPYEQYF. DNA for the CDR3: TGTGCCAGTAGTATCACGAGGGATCCCTACGAGCAGTACTTC.

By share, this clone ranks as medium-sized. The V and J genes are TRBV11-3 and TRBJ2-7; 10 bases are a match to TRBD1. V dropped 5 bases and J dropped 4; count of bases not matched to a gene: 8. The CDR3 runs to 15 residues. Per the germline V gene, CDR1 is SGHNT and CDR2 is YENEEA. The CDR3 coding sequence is TGTGCCAGCAGCCAGGGGACAGGGGTGGGATACGAGCAGTACTTC. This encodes CASSQGTGVGYEQYF.

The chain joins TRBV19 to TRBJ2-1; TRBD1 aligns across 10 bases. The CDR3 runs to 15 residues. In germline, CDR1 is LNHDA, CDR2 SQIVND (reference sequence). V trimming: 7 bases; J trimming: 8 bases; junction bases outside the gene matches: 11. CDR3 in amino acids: CASNHRDRGSDEQFF. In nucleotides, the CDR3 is TGTGCCAGTAATCACCGGGACAGGGGATCCGATGAGCAGTTCTTC.

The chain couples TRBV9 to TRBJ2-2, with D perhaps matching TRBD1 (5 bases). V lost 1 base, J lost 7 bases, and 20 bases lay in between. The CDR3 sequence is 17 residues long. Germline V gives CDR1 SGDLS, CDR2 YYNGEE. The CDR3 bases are TGTGCCAGCAGCGTAAGGCCCCCTGGTCAGGGTAGCGGGGAGCTGTTTTTT. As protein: CASSVRPPGQGSGELFF.

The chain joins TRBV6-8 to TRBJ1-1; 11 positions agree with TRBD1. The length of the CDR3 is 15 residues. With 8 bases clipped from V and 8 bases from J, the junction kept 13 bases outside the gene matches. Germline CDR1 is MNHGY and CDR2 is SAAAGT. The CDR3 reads CASGTGGTPLMEAFF. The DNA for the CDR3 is TGTGCCAGCGGGACAGGGGGGACCCCCCTTATGGAAGCTTTCTTT.

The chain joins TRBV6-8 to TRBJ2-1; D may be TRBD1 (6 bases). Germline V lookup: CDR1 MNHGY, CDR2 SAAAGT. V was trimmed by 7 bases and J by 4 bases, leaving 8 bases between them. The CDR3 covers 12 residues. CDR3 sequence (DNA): TGTGCCAGCAATCAGGGGTACAATGAGCAGTTCTTC. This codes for CASNQGYNEQFF.

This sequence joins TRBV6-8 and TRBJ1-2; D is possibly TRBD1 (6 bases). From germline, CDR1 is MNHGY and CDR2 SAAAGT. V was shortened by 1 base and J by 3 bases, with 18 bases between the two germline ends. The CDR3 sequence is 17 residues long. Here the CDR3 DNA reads TGTGCCAGCAGTTACTGGGGGGGGGCTTCAGTCGACTATGGCTACACCTTC. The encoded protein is CASSYWGGASVDYGYTF.

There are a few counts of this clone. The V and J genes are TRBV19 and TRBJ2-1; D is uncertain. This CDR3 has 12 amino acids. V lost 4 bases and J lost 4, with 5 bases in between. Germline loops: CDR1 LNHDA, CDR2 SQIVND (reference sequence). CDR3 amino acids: CASSTQYNEQFF. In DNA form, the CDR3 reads TGTGCCAGTAGTACGCAATACAATGAGCAGTTCTTC. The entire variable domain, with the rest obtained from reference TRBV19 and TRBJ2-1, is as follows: DGGITQSPKYLFRKEGQNVTLSCEQNLNHDAMYWYRQDPGQGLRLIYYSQIVNDFQKGDIAEGYSVSREKKESFPLTVTSAQKNPTAFYLCASSTQYNEQFFGPGTRLTVL.

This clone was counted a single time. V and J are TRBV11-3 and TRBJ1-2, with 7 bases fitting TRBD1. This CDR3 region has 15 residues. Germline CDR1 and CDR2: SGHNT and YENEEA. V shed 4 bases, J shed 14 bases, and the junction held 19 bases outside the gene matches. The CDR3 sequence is CASSSQLDRRLSRTF. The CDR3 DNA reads TGTGCCAGCAGCTCCCAACTGGACAGGCGACTTAGTAGGACCTTC. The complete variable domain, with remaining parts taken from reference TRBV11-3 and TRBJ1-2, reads EAGVVQSPRYKIIEKKQPVAFWCNPISGHNTLYWYLQNLGQGPELLIRYENEEAVDDSQLPKDRFSAERLKGVDSTLKIQPAELGDSAVYLCASSSQLDRRLSRTFGSGTRLTVV.

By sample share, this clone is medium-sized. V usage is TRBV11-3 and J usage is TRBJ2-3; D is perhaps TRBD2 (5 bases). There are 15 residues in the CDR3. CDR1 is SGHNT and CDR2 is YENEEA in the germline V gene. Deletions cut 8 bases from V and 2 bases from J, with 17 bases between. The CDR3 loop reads CASSLRASATDTQYF. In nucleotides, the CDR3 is TGTGCCAGCTCTCTGCGGGCCAGCGCCACAGATACGCAGTATTTT.

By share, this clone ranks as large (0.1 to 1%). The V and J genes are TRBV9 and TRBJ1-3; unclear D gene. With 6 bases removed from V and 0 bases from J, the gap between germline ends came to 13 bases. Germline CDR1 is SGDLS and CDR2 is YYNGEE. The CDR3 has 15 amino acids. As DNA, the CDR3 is TGTGCCAGCACGCCGGGCCTCTCCTCTGGAAACACCATATATTTT. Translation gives CASTPGLSSGNTIYF. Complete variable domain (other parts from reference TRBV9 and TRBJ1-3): DSGVTQTPKHLITATGQRVTLRCSPRSGDLSVYWYQQSLDQGLQFLIQYYNGEERAKGNILERFSAQQFPDLHSELNLSSLELGDSALYFCASTPGLSSGNTIYFGEGSWLTVV.

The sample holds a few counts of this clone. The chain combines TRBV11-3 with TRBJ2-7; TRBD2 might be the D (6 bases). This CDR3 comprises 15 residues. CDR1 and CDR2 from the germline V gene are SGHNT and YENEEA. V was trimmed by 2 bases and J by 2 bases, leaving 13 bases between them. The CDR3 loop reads CASSLFGGAAYEQYF. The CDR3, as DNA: TGTGCCAGCAGCTTATTCGGCGGGGCTGCCTACGAGCAGTACTTC.

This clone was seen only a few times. CDR3 protein: CASSYAGSSYNEQFF. CDR3 DNA sequence: TGTGCCAGCAGTTACGCGGGGAGCTCCTACAATGAGCAGTTCTTC. The chain uses TRBV6-8 and TRBJ2-1, with D possibly TRBD2 on 6 matching bases. This CDR3 comprises 15 residues. Trimming took off 2 bases at V and 0 bases at J, with 8 bases between the two ends. CDR1 and CDR2 from the germline V gene are MNHGY and SAAAGT.

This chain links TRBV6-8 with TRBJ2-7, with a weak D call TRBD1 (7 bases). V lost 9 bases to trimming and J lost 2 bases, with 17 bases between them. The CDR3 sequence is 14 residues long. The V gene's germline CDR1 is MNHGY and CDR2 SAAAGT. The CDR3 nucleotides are TGTGCCAGTACGCGGGACAGCCTGACCTACGAGCAGTACTTC. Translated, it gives CASTRDSLTYEQYF.

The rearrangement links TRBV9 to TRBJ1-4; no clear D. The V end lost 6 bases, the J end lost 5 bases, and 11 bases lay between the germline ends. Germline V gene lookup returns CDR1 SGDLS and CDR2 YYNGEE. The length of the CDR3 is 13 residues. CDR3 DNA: TGTGCCAGCACGCTGGCGGAGAATGAAAAACTGTTTTTT. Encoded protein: CASTLAENEKLFF.